Described below is a single T cell receptor beta chain sequence and its context. The CDR3 is 14 amino acids. V was pared by 3 bases and J by 1 base, with 11 bases between. Germline assignment: CDR1 SGHNT and CDR2 YYREEE (reference sequence). This record comes from a study of naive and memory T cell subsets. Amplification of ligated cDNA took four PCR rounds with SP2 and nested alpha and beta constant primers. For blood and skin samples, reverse transcription used TCR alpha and beta constant primers. TCRdb re-derived calls from the 5' RACE reads in MiXCR, one entry per CDR3 protein. The sample consists of over 45,000 distinct CDR3 sequences, approximately 8% of them appearing once. TCR cDNA received a 3' ligated oligonucleotide that carried a UMI. Input was about 1 to 1000 ng of DNase-treated total RNA without cell sorting.

The rearrangement uses TRBV5-4 and TRBJ2-7, with unresolved D. This sequence was found in a female donor in good health. CDR3 residues: CASSSRTASYEQYF. CDR3 DNA: TGTGCCAGCAGCTCGAGGACGGCTTCCTACGAGCAGTACTTC.